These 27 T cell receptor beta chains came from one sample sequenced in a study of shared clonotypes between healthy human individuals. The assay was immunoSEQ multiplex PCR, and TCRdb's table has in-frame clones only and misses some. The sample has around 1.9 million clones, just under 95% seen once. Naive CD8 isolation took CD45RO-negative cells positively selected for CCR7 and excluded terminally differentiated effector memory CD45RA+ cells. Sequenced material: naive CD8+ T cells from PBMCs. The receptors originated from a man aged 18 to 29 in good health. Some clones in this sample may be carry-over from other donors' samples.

The CDR3 spells CASSYSTNEKLFF. The CDR3 DNA is TGTGCCAGCAGTTATTCAACTAATGAAAAACTGTTTTTT. The V call is TRBV5-6, the J call TRBJ1-4; D remains ambiguous. This CDR3 spans 13 amino acids. V was pared by 5 bases and J by 0 bases, with 5 bases between. Germline V CDR1 and CDR2: SGHDT, YYEEEE.

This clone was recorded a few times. CDR3 protein: CASSATTGDGNQPQHF. The DNA of the CDR3 is TGTGCCAGCAGCGCAACCACAGGGGACGGCAATCAGCCCCAGCATTTT. The rearrangement links TRBV9 to TRBJ1-5, with 7 bases identical to TRBD1. The CDR3 covers 16 residues. Germline V gene data show CDR1 as SGDLS and CDR2 as YYNGEE. Unmatched junction bases numbered 8, after V lost 3 bases and J lost 2 bases.

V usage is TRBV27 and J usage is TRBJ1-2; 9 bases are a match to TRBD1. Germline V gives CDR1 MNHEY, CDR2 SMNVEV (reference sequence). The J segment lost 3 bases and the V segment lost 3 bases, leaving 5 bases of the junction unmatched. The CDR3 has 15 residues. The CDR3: CASSLTGQGHYGYTF. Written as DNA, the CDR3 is TGTGCCAGCAGTTTGACGGGACAGGGACACTATGGCTACACCTTC.

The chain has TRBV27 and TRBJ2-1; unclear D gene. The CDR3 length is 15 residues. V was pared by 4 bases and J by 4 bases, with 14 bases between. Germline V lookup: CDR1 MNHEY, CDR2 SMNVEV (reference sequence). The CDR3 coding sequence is TGTGCCAGCAGTTCCACCCCGACACTATACAATGAGCAGTTCTTC. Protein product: CASSSTPTLYNEQFF.

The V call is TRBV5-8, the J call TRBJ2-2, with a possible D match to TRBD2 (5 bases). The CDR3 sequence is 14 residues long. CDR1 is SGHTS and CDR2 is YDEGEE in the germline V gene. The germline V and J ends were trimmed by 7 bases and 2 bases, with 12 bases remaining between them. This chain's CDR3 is CASYVGGNTGELFF. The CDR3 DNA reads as TGTGCCAGCTATGTAGGAGGTAACACCGGGGAGCTGTTTTTT. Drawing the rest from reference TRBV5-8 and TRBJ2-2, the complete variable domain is EAGVTQSPTHLIKTRGQQATLRCSPISGHTSVYWYQQALGLGLQFLLWYDEGEERNRGNFPPRFSGRQFPNYSSELNVNALELEDSALYLCASYVGGNTGELFFGEGSRLTVL.

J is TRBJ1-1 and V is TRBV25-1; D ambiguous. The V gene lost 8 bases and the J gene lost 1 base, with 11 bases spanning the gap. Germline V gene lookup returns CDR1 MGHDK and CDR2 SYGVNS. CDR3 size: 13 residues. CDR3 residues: CASASRGNTEAFF. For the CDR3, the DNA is TGTGCCAGCGCCTCCCGAGGGAACACTGAAGCTTTCTTT.

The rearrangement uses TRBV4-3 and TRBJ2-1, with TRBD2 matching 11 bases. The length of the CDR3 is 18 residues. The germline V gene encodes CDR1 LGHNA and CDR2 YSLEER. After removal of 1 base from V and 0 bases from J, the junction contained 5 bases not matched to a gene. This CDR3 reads CASSQGTSGLGSYNEQFF. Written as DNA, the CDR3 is TGCGCCAGCAGCCAAGGGACTAGCGGGTTGGGCTCCTACAATGAGCAGTTCTTC.

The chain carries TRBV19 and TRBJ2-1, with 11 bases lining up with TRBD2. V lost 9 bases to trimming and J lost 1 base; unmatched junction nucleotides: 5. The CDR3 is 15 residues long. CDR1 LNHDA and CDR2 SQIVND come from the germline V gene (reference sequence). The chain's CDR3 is CASRTSGSSYNEQFF. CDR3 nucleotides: TGTGCCAGCCGTACTAGCGGGAGTTCCTACAATGAGCAGTTCTTC.

CDR3 nucleotide sequence: TGTGCCAGCAGTTATCATGTCCCCCAGTTAGGAAACACCATATATTTT. Translation gives CASSYHVPQLGNTIYF. This sequence joins TRBV6-6 and TRBJ1-3; unclear D gene. V lost 3 bases, J lost 4 bases, and 16 bases lay in between. The CDR3 is 16 amino acids. The V gene's germline CDR1 is MNHNY and CDR2 SVGAGI (reference sequence).

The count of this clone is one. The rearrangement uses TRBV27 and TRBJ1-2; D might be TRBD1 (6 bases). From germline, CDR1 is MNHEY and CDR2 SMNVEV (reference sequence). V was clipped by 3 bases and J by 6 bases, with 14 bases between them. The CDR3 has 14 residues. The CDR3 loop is CASSLQTGADGYTF. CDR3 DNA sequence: TGTGCCAGCAGTTTGCAGACGGGGGCGGATGGCTACACCTTC.

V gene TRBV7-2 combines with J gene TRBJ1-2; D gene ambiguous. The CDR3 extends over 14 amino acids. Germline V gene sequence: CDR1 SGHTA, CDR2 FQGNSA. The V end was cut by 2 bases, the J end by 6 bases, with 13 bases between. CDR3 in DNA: TGTGCCAGCAGCTTATTGAGAAAATTGGATGGCTACACCTTC. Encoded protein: CASSLLRKLDGYTF.

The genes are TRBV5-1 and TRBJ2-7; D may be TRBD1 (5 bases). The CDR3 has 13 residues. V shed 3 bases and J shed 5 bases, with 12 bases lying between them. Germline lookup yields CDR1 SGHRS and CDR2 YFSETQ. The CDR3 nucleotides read TGCGCCAGCAGCTGGGCCCCAGGGAACGAGCAGTACTTC. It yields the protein CASSWAPGNEQYF.

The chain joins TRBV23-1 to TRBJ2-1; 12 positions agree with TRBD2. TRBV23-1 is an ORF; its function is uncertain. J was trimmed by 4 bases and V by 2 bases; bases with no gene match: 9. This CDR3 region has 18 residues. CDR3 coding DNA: TGCGCCAGCAGTCAAGCCGGACTAGCGGGGTTACTATACAATGAGCAGTTCTTC. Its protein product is CASSQAGLAGLLYNEQFF.

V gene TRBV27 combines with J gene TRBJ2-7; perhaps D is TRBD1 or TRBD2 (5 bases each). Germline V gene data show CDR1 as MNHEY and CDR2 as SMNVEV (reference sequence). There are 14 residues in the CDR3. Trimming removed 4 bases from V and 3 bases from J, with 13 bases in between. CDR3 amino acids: CASSYGTAFYEQYF. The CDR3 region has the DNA TGTGCCAGCAGTTACGGGACCGCGTTCTACGAGCAGTACTTC.

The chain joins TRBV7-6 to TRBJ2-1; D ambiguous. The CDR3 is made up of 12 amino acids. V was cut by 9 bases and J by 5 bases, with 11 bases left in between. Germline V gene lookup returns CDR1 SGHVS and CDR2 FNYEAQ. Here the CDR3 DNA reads TGTGCCAGACACTACAGTAACAATGAGCAGTTCTTC. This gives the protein CARHYSNNEQFF.

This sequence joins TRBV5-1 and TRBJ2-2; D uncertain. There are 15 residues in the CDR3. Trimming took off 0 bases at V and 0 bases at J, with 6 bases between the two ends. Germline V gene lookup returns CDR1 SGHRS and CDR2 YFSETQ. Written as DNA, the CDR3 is TGCGCCAGCAGCTTGGAACTACCGAACACCGGGGAGCTGTTTTTT. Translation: CASSLELPNTGELFF.

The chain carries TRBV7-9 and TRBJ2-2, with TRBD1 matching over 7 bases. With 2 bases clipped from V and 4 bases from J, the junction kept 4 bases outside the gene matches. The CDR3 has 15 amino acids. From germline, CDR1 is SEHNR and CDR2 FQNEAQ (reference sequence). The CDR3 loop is CASSLKGAITGELFF. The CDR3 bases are TGTGCCAGCAGCTTAAAGGGGGCCATCACCGGGGAGCTGTTTTTT.

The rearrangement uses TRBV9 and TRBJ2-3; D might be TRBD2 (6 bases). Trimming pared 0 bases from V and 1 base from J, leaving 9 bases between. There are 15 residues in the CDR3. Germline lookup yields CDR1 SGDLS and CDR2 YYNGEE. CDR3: CASSVAERGTDTQYF. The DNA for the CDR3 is TGTGCCAGCAGCGTAGCGGAGCGGGGCACAGATACGCAGTATTTT.

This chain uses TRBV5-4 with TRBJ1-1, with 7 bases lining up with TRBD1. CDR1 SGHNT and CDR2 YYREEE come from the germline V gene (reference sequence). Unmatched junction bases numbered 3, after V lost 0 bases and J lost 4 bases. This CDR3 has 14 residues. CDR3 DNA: TGTGCCAGCAGCTTGGCGGAGGGGGCCACTGAAGCTTTCTTT. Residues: CASSLAEGATEAFF.

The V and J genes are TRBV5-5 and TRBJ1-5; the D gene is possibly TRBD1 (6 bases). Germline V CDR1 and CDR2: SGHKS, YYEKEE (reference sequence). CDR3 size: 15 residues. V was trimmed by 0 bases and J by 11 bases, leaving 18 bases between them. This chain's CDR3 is CASSLGDTGGEAQHF. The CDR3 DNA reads TGTGCCAGCAGCTTGGGGGACACCGGTGGGGAGGCCCAGCATTTT.

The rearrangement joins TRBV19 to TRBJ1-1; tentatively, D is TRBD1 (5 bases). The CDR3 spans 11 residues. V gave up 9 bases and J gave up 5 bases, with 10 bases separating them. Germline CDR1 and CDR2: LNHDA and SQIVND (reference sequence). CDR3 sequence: CASLGVTEAFF. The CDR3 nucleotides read TGTGCCAGCCTAGGGGTGACTGAAGCTTTCTTT.

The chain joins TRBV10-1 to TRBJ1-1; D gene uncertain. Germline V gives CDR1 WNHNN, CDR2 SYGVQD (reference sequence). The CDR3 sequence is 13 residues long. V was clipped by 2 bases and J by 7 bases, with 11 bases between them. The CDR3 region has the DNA TGCGCCAGCAGTGAGGCCCGGGGTCTTGAAGCTTTCTTT. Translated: CASSEARGLEAFF.

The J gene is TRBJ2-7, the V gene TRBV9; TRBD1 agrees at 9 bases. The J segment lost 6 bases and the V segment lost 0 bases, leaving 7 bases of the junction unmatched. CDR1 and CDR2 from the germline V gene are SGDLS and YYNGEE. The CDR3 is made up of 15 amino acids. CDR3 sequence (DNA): TGTGCCAGCAGCGTAGGTTGGACAGGGGCGACCGAGCAGTACTTC. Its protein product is CASSVGWTGATEQYF.

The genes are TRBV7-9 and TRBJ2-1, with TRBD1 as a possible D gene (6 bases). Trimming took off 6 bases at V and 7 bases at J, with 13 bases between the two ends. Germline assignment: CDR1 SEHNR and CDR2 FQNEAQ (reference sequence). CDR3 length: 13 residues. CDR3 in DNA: TGTGCCAGCAGTGAAAGGGGGATTAATGAGCAGTTCTTC. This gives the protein CASSERGINEQFF.

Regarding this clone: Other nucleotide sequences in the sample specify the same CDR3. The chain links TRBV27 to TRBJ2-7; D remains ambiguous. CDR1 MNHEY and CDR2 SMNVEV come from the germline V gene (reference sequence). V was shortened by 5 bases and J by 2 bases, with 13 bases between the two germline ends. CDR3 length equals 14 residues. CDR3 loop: CASSLDPEAYEQYF. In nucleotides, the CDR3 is TGTGCCAGCAGTCTGGACCCGGAAGCCTACGAGCAGTACTTC.

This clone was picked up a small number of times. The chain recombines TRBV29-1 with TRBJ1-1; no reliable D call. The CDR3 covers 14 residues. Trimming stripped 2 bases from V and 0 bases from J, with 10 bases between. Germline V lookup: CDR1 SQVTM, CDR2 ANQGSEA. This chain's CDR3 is CSVESGLLNTEAFF. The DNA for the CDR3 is TGCAGCGTTGAATCGGGGTTGCTGAACACTGAAGCTTTCTTT.

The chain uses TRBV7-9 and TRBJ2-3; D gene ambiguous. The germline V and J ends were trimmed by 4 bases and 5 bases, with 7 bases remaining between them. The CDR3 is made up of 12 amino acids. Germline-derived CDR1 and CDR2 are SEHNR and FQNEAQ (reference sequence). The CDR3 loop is CASSYGRDTQYF. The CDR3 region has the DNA TGTGCCAGCAGCTACGGACGAGATACGCAGTATTTT.